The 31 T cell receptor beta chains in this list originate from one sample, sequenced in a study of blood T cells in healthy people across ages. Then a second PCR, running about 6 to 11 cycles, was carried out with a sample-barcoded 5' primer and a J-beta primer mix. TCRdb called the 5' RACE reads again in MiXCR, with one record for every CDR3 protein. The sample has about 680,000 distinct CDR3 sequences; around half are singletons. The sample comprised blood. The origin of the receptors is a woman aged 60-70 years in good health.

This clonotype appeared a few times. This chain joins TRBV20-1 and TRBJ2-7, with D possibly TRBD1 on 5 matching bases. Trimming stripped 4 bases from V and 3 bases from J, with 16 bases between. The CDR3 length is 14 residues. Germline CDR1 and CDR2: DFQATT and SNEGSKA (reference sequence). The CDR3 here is CSANELTVNYEQYF. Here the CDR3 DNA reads TGCAGTGCTAATGAGCTGACAGTCAACTACGAGCAGTACTTC.

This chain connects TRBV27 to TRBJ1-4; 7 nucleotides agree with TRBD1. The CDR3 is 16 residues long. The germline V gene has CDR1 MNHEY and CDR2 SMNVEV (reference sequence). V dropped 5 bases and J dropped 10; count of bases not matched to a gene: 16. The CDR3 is CASSLLSGPRGGKLFF. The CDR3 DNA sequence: TGTGCCAGCAGTCTGCTATCGGGCCCCAGGGGGGGAAAACTGTTTTTT.

In nucleotides, the CDR3 is TGTGCCAGCAGCCAAGGTGGACTTAGGGGGTCACTAGCCAAAAACATTCAGTACTTC. Translation: CASSQGGLRGSLAKNIQYF. This chain connects TRBV3-1 to TRBJ2-4; TRBD1 might be the D (6 bases). Per germline, CDR1 LGHDT and CDR2 YNNKEL (reference sequence). The CDR3 contains 19 residues. Trimming left V 1 base short and J 0 bases short, with 19 bases between.

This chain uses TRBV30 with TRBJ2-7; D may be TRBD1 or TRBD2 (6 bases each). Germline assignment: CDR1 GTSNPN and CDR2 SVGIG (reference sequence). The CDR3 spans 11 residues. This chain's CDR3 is CAAGHPYEQYF. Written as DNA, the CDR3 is TGTGCGGCGGGACACCCTTACGAGCAGTACTTC. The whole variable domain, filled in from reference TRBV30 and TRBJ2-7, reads SQTIHQWPATLVQPVGSPLSLECTVEGTSNPNLYWYRQAAGRGLQLLFYSVGIGQISSEVPQNLSASRPQDRQFILSSKKLLLSDSGFYLCAAGHPYEQYFGPGTRLTVT.

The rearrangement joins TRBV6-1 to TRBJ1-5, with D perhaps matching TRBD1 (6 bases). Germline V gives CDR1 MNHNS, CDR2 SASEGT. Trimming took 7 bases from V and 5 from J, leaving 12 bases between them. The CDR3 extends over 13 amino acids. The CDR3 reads CASKRDTDQPQHF. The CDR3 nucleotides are TGTGCCAGCAAAAGGGACACTGATCAGCCCCAGCATTTT.

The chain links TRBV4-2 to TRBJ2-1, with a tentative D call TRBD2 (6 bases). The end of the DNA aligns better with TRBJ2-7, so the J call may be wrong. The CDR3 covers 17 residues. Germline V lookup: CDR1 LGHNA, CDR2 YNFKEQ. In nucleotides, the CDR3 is TGTGCCAGCAGCCCCTACGGAGGGAGTAGACTTCAGAATGAGCAGTACTTC. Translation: CASSPYGGSRLQNEQYF.

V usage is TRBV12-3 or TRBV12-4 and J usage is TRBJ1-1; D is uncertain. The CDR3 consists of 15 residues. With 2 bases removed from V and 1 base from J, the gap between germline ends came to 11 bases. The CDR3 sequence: CASSLYPVRNTEAFF. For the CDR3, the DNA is TGTGCCAGCAGTTTATATCCAGTCCGGAACACTGAAGCTTTCTTT.

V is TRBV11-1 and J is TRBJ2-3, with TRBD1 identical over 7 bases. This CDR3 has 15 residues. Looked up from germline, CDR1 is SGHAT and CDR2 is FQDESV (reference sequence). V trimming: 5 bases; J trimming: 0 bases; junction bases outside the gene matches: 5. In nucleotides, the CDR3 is TGTGCCAGCAGCCCCTGGACAGGAAGCACAGATACGCAGTATTTT. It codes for CASSPWTGSTDTQYF.

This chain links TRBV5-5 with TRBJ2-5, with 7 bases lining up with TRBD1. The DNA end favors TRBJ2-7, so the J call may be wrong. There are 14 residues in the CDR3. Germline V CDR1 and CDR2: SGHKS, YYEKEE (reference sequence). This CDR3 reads CASSLQGFPYEQYF. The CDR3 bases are TGTGCCAGCAGCTTACAGGGGTTTCCCTACGAGCAGTACTTC.

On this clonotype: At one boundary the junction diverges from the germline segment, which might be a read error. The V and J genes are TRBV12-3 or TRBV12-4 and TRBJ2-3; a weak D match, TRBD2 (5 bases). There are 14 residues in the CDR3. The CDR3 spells CASSRVGNTDAQYF. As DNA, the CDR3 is TGTGCCAGCAGCCGGGTCGGGAACACAGATGCGCAGTATTTT.

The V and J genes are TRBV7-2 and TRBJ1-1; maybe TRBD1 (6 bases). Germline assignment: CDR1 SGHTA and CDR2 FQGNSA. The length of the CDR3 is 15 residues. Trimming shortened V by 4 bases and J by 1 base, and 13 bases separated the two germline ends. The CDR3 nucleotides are TGTGCCAGCAGCTCTCGGGGACACTCGAACACTGAAGCTTTCTTT. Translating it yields CASSSRGHSNTEAFF.

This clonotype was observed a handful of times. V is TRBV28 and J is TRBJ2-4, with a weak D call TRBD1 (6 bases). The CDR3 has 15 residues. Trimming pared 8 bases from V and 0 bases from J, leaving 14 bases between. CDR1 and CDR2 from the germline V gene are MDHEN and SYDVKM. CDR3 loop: CASGMQGLAKNIQYF. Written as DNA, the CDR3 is TGTGCCAGCGGTATGCAGGGGTTAGCCAAAAACATTCAGTACTTC.

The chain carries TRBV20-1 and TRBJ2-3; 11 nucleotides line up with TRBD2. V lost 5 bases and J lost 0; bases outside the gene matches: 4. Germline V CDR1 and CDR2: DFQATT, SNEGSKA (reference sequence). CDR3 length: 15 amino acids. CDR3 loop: CSAPRLAGSTDTQYF. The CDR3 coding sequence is TGCAGTGCTCCGCGACTAGCGGGGAGCACAGATACGCAGTATTTT.

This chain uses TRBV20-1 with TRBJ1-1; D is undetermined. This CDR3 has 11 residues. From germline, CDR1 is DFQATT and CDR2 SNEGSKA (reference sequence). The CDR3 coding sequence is TGCAGGGTGGGTGGGGACACTGAAGCTTTCTTT. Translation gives CRVGGDTEAFF.

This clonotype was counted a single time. The CDR3 coding sequence is TGTGCCAGCAGCACCGGGACTAGCGCCTACGAGCAGTACTTC. This gives the protein CASSTGTSAYEQYF. The genes are TRBV6-2 or TRBV6-3 and TRBJ2-7; 10 bases fit TRBD2. The CDR3 contains 14 residues. Germline V gene sequence: CDR1 MNHEY, CDR2 SVGEGT. J gave up 2 bases and V 6 bases, and 4 bases lay outside the gene matches.

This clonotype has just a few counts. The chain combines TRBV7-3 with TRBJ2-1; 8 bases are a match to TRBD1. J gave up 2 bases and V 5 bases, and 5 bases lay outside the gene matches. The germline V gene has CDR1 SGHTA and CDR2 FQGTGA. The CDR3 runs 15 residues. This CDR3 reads CASSLRQGPYNEQFF. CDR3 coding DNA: TGTGCCAGCAGCCTTCGACAGGGGCCCTACAATGAGCAGTTCTTC.

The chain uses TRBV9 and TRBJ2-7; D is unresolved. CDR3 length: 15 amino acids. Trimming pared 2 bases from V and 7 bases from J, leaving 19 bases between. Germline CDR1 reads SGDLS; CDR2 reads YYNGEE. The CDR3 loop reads CASSVSNRAKGEQYF. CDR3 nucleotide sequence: TGTGCCAGCAGCGTTTCCAACAGAGCTAAGGGAGAGCAGTACTTC.

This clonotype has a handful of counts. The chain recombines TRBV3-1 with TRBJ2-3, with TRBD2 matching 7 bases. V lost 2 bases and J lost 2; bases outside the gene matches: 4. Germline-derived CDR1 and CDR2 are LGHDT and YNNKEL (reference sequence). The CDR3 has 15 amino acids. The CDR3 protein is CASSQRLAVTDTQYF. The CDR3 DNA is TGTGCCAGCAGCCAACGGCTAGCGGTCACAGATACGCAGTATTTT.

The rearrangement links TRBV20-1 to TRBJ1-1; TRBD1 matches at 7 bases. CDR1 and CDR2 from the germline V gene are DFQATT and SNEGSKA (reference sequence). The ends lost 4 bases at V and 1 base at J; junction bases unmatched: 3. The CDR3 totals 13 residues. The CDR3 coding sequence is TGCAGTGCTAACCGGGACAGGAACACTGAAGCTTTCTTT. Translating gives CSANRDRNTEAFF.

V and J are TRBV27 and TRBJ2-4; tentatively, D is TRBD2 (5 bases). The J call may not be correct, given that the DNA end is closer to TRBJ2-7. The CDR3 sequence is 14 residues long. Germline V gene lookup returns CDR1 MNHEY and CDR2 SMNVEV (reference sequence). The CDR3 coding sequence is TGTGCCAGCAGTTCAGCGCCGTCGGGGTACGAGCAGTACTTC. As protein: CASSSAPSGYEQYF.

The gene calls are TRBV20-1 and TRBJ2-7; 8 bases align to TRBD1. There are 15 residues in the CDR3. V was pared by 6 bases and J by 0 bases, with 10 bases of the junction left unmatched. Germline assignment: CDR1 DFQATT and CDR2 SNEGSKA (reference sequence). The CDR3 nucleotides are TGCAGTGCCACTACGGGACAGGACCTCTCCTACGAGCAGTACTTC. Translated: CSATTGQDLSYEQYF.

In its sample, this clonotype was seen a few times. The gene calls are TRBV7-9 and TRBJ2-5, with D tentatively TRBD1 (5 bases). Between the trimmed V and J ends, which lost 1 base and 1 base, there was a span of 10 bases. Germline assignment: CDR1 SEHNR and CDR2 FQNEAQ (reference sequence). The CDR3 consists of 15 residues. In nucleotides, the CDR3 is TGTGCCAGCAGCTTAGGGAGACAGATCCAAGAGACCCAGTACTTC. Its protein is CASSLGRQIQETQYF.

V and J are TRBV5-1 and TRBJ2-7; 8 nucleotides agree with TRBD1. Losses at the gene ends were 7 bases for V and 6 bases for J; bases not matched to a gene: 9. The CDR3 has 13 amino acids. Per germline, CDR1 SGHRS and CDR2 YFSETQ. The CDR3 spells CASGLTGVFEQYF. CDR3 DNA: TGCGCCAGCGGACTGACAGGGGTTTTCGAGCAGTACTTC.

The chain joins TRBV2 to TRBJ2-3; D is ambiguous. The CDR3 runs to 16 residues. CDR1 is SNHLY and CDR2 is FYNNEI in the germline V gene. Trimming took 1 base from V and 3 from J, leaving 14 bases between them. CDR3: CASSEVVSLSTDTQYF. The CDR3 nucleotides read TGTGCCAGCAGTGAAGTTGTGTCCCTAAGTACAGATACGCAGTATTTT.

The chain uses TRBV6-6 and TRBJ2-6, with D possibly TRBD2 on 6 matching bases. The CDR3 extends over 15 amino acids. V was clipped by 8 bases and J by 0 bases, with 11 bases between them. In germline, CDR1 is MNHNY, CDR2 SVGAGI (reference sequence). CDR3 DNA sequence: TGTGCCAGCCTTGGGCGGGACTCTGGGGCCAACGTCCTGACTTTC. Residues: CASLGRDSGANVLTF.

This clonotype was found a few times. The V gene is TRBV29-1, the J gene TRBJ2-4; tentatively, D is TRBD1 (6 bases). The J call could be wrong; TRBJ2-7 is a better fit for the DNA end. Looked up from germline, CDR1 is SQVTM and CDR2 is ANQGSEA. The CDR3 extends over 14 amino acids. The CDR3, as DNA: TGCAGCGTTGAGTCCGGGACACACAATAACGAGCAGTACTTC. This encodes CSVESGTHNNEQYF.

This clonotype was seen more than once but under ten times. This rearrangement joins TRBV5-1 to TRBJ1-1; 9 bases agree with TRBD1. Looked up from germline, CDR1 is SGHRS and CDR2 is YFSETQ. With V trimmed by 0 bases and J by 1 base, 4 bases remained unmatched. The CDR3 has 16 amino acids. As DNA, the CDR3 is TGCGCCAGCAGCTTGGCTCCGGGACAGGGGAACACTGAAGCTTTCTTT. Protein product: CASSLAPGQGNTEAFF.

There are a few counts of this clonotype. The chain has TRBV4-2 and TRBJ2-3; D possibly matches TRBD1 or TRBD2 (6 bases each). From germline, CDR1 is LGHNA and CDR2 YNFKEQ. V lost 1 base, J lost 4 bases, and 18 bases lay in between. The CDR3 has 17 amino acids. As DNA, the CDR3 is TGTGCCAGCAGCCAAGGGGGGGCTGTCTATGGCCCAGATACGCAGTATTTT. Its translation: CASSQGGAVYGPDTQYF.

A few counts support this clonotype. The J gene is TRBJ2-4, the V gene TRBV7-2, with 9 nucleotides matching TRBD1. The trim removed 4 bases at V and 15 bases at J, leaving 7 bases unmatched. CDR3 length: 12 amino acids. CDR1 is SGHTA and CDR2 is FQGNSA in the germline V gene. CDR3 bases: TGTGCCAGCAGCTCAATGGACAGGGGTTTGTACTTC. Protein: CASSSMDRGLYF.

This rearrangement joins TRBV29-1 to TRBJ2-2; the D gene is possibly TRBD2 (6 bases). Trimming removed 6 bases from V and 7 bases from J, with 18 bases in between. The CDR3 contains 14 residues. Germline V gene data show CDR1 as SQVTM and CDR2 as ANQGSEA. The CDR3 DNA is TGCAGCGTGGGGGGTAAAGCGCTTGGCGGGGAGCTGTTTTTT. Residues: CSVGGKALGGELFF.

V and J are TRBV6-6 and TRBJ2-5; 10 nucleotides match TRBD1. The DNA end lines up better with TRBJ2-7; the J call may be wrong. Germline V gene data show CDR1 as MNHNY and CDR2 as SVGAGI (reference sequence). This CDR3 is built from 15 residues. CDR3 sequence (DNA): TGTGCCAGCAGACGCGCCGGGACAGGGGCCTACGAGCAGTACTTC. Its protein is CASRRAGTGAYEQYF.